The sequence of this TCR beta chain was determined in a study of control samples from healthy donors and cancer patients. CDR1 and CDR2 from the germline V gene are SGDLS and YYNGEE. The CDR3 runs 14 residues. The V and J ends lost 2 bases and 3 bases, in that order; junction bases with no gene match: 4. The protocol was immunoSEQ multiplex PCR, while the TCRdb copy is restricted to in-frame clones and leaves out a portion. This sample has 150,000 to 200,000 clones, with 90% to 95% found just once. Sequencing input: blood. J is TRBJ2-7 and V is TRBV9, with TRBD1 matching over 8 bases. The receptor was derived from a man aged 25 to 40 in good health. The CDR3 loop reads CASSVGTGLYEQYF. DNA for the CDR3: TGTGCCAGCAGCGTGGGGACAGGCCTCTACGAGCAGTACTTC.